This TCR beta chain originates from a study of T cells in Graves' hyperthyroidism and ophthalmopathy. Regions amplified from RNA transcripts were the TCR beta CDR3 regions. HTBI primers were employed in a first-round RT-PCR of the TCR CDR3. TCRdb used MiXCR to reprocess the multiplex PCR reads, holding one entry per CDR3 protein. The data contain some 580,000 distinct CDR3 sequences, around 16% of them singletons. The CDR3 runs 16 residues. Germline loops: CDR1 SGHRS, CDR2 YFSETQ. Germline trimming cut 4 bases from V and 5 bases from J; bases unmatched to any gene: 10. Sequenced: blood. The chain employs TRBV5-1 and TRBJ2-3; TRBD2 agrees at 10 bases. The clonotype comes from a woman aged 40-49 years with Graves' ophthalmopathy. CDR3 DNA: TGCGCCAGCAGCCTCAGGCCAGCGGGGGGGGAAGATACGCAGTATTTT. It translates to CASSLRPAGGEDTQYF.